The T cell receptor (beta chain) described here comes from a study of blood T cell repertoires in COVID-19. Germline V lookup: CDR1 MNHEY, CDR2 SMNVEV (reference sequence). The CDR3 is 15 amino acids. Trimming at V came to 4 bases and at J to 5 bases, leaving 7 bases not matched to a gene. Sequenced by immunoSEQ multiplex PCR; TCRdb stores in-frame clones only, minus some. In the table there are under 130,000 clones, about 75% of which are singletons. Sequencing was done on a sample of peripheral blood. The TCR comes from a man older than 75 with acute or convalescent COVID-19. The chain has TRBV27 and TRBJ2-7; 11 bases agree with TRBD1. CDR3: CASSSGQGDVNEQYF. The CDR3 coding sequence is TGTGCCAGCAGTTCGGGACAGGGGGATGTCAACGAGCAGTACTTC.